This TCR beta chain was obtained from a study of CXCR4 blockade with PD-1 therapy in pancreatic cancer. Overall study results and limits: Tumor clonality averaged roughly 0.15 versus 0.05 in healthy blood, not predicting survival.

As concerns this clone: Its specificity is unknown.

Some clones are missing from TCRdb's copy, which holds only in-frame ones; the method was immunoSEQ multiplex PCR. The table includes 15,000 or so clones, 72% detected once. This CDR3 spans 13 amino acids. After removal of 10 bases from V and 6 bases from J, the junction contained 9 bases not matched to a gene. Germline V gives CDR1 MDHEN, CDR2 SYDVKM. This chain connects TRBV28 to TRBJ1-2, with 9 bases identical to TRBD1. The TCR originated in a human donor with pancreatic ductal adenocarcinoma. Sequenced sample: tumor tissue. CDR3 coding DNA: TGTGCCATCGCAGTGGGACAGGGCCATGGCTACACCTTC. Protein: CAIAVGQGHGYTF.